The rows below give T cell receptor beta chains drawn from one sample of a study of a mutant IDH1 vaccine in newly diagnosed glioma. Only in-frame clones appear in the TCRdb table, and some are missing; sequencing was by immunoSEQ multiplex PCR. This sample has around 11,000 clones, with 88% found just once. No antigen is known for these receptors. The sample consisted of PBMCs, taken from a glioma patient whose treatment included an IDH1 peptide vaccine. All receptors derive from a woman in her 40s with glioma. Some clones in this sample may be carry-over from other donors' samples. Both conserved end residues are part of each CDR3. A D gene is named only where the DNA matches it firmly. Expanded clones are given a class, and other clones once, few, many or no size at all.

J: TRBJ2-5; D: NA; size: NA; V: TRBV5-4; CDR3: CASSPWTAQETQYF; DNA: TGTGCCAGCAGCCCCTGGACAGCACAAGAGACCCAGTACTTC
J: TRBJ2-2; D: TRBD2; size: NA; V: TRBV5-6; CDR3: CASSRTTTSGTGELFF; DNA: TGTGCCAGCAGCCGTACCACGACTAGCGGCACCGGGGAGCTGTTTTTT
J: TRBJ2-2; D: NA; size: NA; V: TRBV7-2; CDR3: CASSLVTGELFF; DNA: TGTGCCAGCAGCTTAGTTACCGGGGAGCTGTTTTTT
J: TRBJ2-7; D: NA; size: NA; V: TRBV7-9; CDR3: CASSFRQSSYEQYF; DNA: TGTGCCAGCAGCTTTCGACAGTCCTCCTACGAGCAGTACTTC
J: TRBJ1-2; D: NA; size: NA; V: TRBV27; CDR3: CASSGGHRTYGYTF; DNA: TGTGCCAGCAGTGGGGGACACCGGACGTATGGCTACACCTTC
J: TRBJ2-7; D: NA; size: NA; V: TRBV30; CDR3: CAWSVLLPPDEQYF; DNA: TGTGCCTGGAGTGTACTTCTCCCGCCGGACGAGCAGTACTTC
J: TRBJ2-2; D: NA; size: NA; V: TRBV14; CDR3: CASSFKGEVLAGELFF; DNA: TGTGCCAGCAGCTTTAAGGGGGAGGTCCTCGCCGGGGAGCTGTTTTTT
J: TRBJ2-7; D: TRBD1; size: NA; V: TRBV7-9; CDR3: CASSSGTGFYEQYF; DNA: TGTGCCAGCAGCTCCGGGACAGGGTTCTACGAGCAGTACTTC
J: TRBJ2-5; D: NA; size: NA; V: TRBV9; CDR3: CASSVEVGRTAGETQYF; DNA: TGTGCCAGCAGCGTAGAGGTGGGCAGAACGGCGGGGGAGACCCAGTACTTC
J: TRBJ1-1; D: NA; size: few; V: TRBV19; CDR3: CASSVQGLGTEAFF; DNA: TGTGCCAGTAGTGTTCAGGGGTTAGGGACTGAAGCTTTCTTT
J: TRBJ2-3; D: TRBD2; size: NA; V: TRBV9; CDR3: CASSFSGKEDTQYF; DNA: TGTGCCAGCAGCTTTAGCGGGAAGGAGGATACGCAGTATTTT
J: TRBJ2-7; D: TRBD1; size: NA; V: TRBV28; CDR3: CASGRDRVAQYF; DNA: TGTGCCAGCGGCCGGGACAGGGTTGCGCAGTACTTC
J: TRBJ2-3; D: NA; size: NA; V: TRBV9; CDR3: CASSLRGLMTDTQYF; DNA: TGTGCCAGCAGCCTCCGAGGACTAATGACAGATACGCAGTATTTT
J: TRBJ1-1; D: NA; size: NA; V: TRBV2; CDR3: CASREGVKTEAFF; DNA: TGTGCCAGCAGAGAGGGGGTTAAAACTGAAGCTTTCTTT
J: TRBJ2-5; D: NA; size: NA; V: TRBV4-1; CDR3: CASSQGQQETQYF; DNA: TGCGCCAGCAGCCAAGGTCAACAAGAGACCCAGTACTTC
J: TRBJ1-3; D: NA; size: NA; V: TRBV11-2; CDR3: CASSLHPGVGFSGNTIYF; DNA: TGTGCCAGCAGCTTACACCCAGGAGTTGGCTTCTCTGGAAACACCATATATTTT
J: TRBJ2-5; D: NA; size: NA; V: TRBV19; CDR3: CASSEATGLRTQYF; DNA: TGTGCCAGTAGTGAAGCGACAGGCCTTAGGACCCAGTACTTC
J: TRBJ2-5; D: TRBD2; size: NA; V: TRBV28; CDR3: CASSLPGLAQETQYF; DNA: TGTGCCAGCAGTTTACCGGGACTAGCCCAAGAGACCCAGTACTTC
J: TRBJ2-3; D: NA; size: NA; V: TRBV27; CDR3: CASSRSAARIDTQYF; DNA: TGTGCCAGCAGCCGATCGGCGGCCCGCATTGATACGCAGTATTTT
J: TRBJ2-3; D: TRBD2; size: NA; V: TRBV19; CDR3: CASSITPGGGDTQYF; DNA: TGTGCCAGTAGTATAACCCCGGGGGGAGGAGATACGCAGTATTTT
J: TRBJ1-1; D: TRBD1; size: few; V: TRBV19; CDR3: CATYYRGGTEAFF; DNA: TGTGCCACCTATTACAGGGGGGGCACTGAAGCTTTCTTT
J: TRBJ1-1; D: NA; size: NA; V: TRBV19; CDR3: CASSMWALNTEAFF; DNA: TGTGCCAGTAGTATGTGGGCATTGAACACTGAAGCTTTCTTT
J: TRBJ2-1; D: TRBD2; size: NA; V: TRBV7-2; CDR3: CASSLSRTSGGLPQFF; DNA: TGTGCCAGCAGCTTATCCCGGACTAGCGGGGGACTACCCCAGTTCTTC
J: TRBJ1-5; D: NA; size: NA; V: TRBV19; CDR3: CASRERVHNQPQHF; DNA: TGTGCCAGTAGGGAGAGGGTCCATAATCAGCCCCAGCATTTT
J: TRBJ2-7; D: NA; size: NA; V: TRBV7-8; CDR3: CASSLATGAYEQYF; DNA: TGTGCCAGCAGCTTAGCGACAGGAGCCTACGAGCAGTACTTC
J: TRBJ2-2; D: TRBD1; size: NA; V: TRBV7-8; CDR3: CASSLASGQGVTGELFF; DNA: TGTGCCAGCAGCTTAGCCTCGGGACAGGGGGTCACCGGGGAGCTGTTTTTT
J: TRBJ1-5; D: NA; size: NA; V: TRBV15; CDR3: CATSRDVGQPQHF; DNA: TGTGCCACCAGCAGAGACGTAGGTCAGCCCCAGCATTTT
J: TRBJ1-1; D: NA; size: few; V: TRBV29-1; CDR3: CSVEGRGNTEAFF; DNA: TGCAGCGTTGAGGGCAGGGGAAACACTGAAGCTTTCTTT
J: TRBJ2-1; D: TRBD1; size: NA; V: TRBV29-1; CDR3: CSVLDRGVYNEQFF; DNA: TGCAGCGTCTTGGACAGGGGCGTCTACAATGAGCAGTTCTTC
J: TRBJ1-3; D: NA; size: NA; V: TRBV9; CDR3: CASSVDHRVDTIYF; DNA: TGTGCCAGCAGCGTAGATCACAGGGTGGACACCATATATTTT
J: TRBJ1-6; D: NA; size: NA; V: TRBV7-9; CDR3: CASSLRGGFRTDSPLHF; DNA: TGTGCCAGCAGCTTGCGGGGGGGCTTTCGGACGGATTCACCCCTCCACTTT
J: TRBJ1-3; D: NA; size: few; V: TRBV6-1; CDR3: CASSDGVSGNTIYF; DNA: TGTGCCAGCTCGGACGGCGTCTCTGGAAACACCATATATTTT
J: TRBJ2-3; D: TRBD2; size: NA; V: TRBV7-9; CDR3: CASSPWRGGTDTQYF; DNA: TGTGCCAGCAGCCCCTGGCGGGGGGGCACAGATACGCAGTATTTT
J: TRBJ2-3; D: TRBD2; size: NA; V: TRBV4-2; CDR3: CASSQDRLAGVGTDTQYF; DNA: TGTGCCAGCAGCCAAGATCGACTAGCGGGGGTAGGCACAGATACGCAGTATTTT
J: TRBJ2-2; D: NA; size: NA; V: TRBV11-2; CDR3: CASSLTGQGELFF; DNA: TGTGCCAGCAGCCTGACGGGTCAGGGGGAGCTGTTTTTT
J: TRBJ2-5; D: NA; size: NA; V: TRBV21-1; CDR3: CASSNTQYF; DNA: TGTGCCAGCAGCAATACCCAGTACTTC
J: TRBJ1-3; D: NA; size: NA; V: TRBV7-2; CDR3: CASSLDISSGNTIYF; DNA: TGTGCCAGCAGCCTGGACATCAGCTCTGGAAACACCATATATTTT
J: TRBJ1-1; D: NA; size: few; V: TRBV4-1; CDR3: CASSQVLLQGRTEAFF; DNA: TGCGCCAGCAGCCAAGTTCTTCTGCAGGGGAGGACTGAAGCTTTCTTT
J: TRBJ1-1; D: NA; size: few; V: TRBV30; CDR3: CAWSPPGLMNTEAFF; DNA: TGTGCCTGGAGTCCCCCCGGTCTGATGAACACTGAAGCTTTCTTT
J: TRBJ2-7; D: TRBD1; size: NA; V: TRBV7-2; CDR3: CASSLTGTGYEQYF; DNA: TGTGCCAGCAGCTTAACCGGGACAGGCTACGAGCAGTACTTC
J: TRBJ1-1; D: NA; size: NA; V: TRBV4-2; CDR3: CASSQGNTEAFF; DNA: TGTGCCAGCAGCCAAGGGAACACTGAAGCTTTCTTT
J: TRBJ1-1; D: NA; size: NA; V: TRBV25-1; CDR3: CASSESGRLNTEAFF; DNA: TGTGCCAGCAGTGAATCGGGACGTCTGAACACTGAAGCTTTCTTT
J: TRBJ1-3; D: NA; size: NA; V: TRBV9; CDR3: CASSVEPSGNTIYF; DNA: TGTGCCAGCAGCGTAGAGCCCTCTGGAAACACCATATATTTT
J: TRBJ1-3; D: TRBD1; size: NA; V: TRBV2; CDR3: CASSERWDRGPGNTIYF; DNA: TGTGCCAGCAGTGAAAGGTGGGACAGGGGGCCCGGAAACACCATATATTTT
J: TRBJ2-7; D: NA; size: NA; V: TRBV30; CDR3: CAWSVGGASYEQYF; DNA: TGTGCCTGGAGTGTGGGGGGGGCTTCCTACGAGCAGTACTTC
J: TRBJ2-5; D: NA; size: NA; V: TRBV9; CDR3: CASSVGAGTPETQYF; DNA: TGTGCCAGCAGCGTAGGGGCCGGGACCCCGGAGACCCAGTACTTC
J: TRBJ1-2; D: NA; size: NA; V: TRBV28; CDR3: CASSIRGADGYTF; DNA: TGTGCCAGCAGCATCCGGGGTGCTGATGGCTACACCTTC
J: TRBJ2-1; D: TRBD2; size: NA; V: TRBV6-4; CDR3: CASSDRLAGEQFF; DNA: TGTGCCAGCAGTGACAGACTAGCGGGTGAGCAGTTCTTC
J: TRBJ2-7; D: NA; size: NA; V: TRBV7-2; CDR3: CASSTEGWPLPYEQYF; DNA: TGTGCCAGCAGCACCGAGGGGTGGCCACTCCCCTACGAGCAGTACTTC
J: TRBJ2-7; D: NA; size: NA; V: TRBV11-2; CDR3: CASSPPGGIKIQYF; DNA: TGTGCCAGCAGCCCCCCCGGAGGGATCAAAATACAGTACTTC
J: TRBJ1-5; D: NA; size: NA; V: TRBV7-2; CDR3: CASSLLGGFTQPQHF; DNA: TGTGCCAGCAGCCTATTGGGCGGGTTCACCCAGCCCCAGCATTTT
J: TRBJ1-6; D: TRBD1; size: NA; V: TRBV10-3; CDR3: CAISGGQGGNSPLHF; DNA: TGTGCCATCAGCGGGGGACAGGGAGGGAATTCACCCCTCCACTTT
J: TRBJ2-3; D: TRBD2; size: NA; V: TRBV6-1; CDR3: CASSGIAGGPDTQYF; DNA: TGTGCCAGCAGTGGGATAGCGGGAGGGCCAGATACGCAGTATTTT